This entry lists 4 T cell receptor beta chains sequenced from one sample in a study of control samples from healthy donors and cancer patients. The assay was immunoSEQ multiplex PCR, and TCRdb's table has in-frame clones only and misses some. The repertoire holds about 160,000 clones, 90% to 95% seen once, with less than 6% in the top ten. The sequencing input was blood. The receptor source for this set is a man between 18 and 29 years old in good health.

V usage is TRBV7-9 and J usage is TRBJ2-5; 8 positions match TRBD2. V lost 6 bases, J lost 4 bases, and 4 bases stayed unmatched. The CDR3 sequence is 13 residues long. Germline V gives CDR1 SEHNR, CDR2 FQNEAQ (reference sequence). The CDR3 DNA sequence: TGTGCCAGCAGTTTCGGGGGGGCAGAGACCCAGTACTTC. This gives the protein CASSFGGAETQYF.

The V and J genes are TRBV5-1 and TRBJ2-7, with 8 bases that match TRBD2. The junction had 4 bases not matched to a gene; V was cut back by 2 bases and J by 3 bases. CDR3 length: 14 residues. Germline CDR1 and CDR2: SGHRS and YFSETQ. The CDR3 loop is CASSFGLAGYEQYF. The CDR3 DNA reads as TGCGCCAGCAGCTTTGGCCTAGCGGGCTACGAGCAGTACTTC. The variable domain in full, with the rest retrieved from reference TRBV5-1 and TRBJ2-7, is KAGVTQTPRYLIKTRGQQVTLSCSPISGHRSVSWYQQTPGQGLQFLFEYFSETQRNKGNFPGRFSGRQFSNSRSEMNVSTLELGDSALYLCASSFGLAGYEQYFGPGTRLTVT.

J is TRBJ1-5 and V is TRBV30, with TRBD1 matching 7 bases. With 3 bases clipped from V and 5 bases from J, the junction kept 4 bases outside the gene matches. CDR3 length: 13 amino acids. Germline CDR1 reads GTSNPN; CDR2 reads SVGIG (reference sequence). CDR3 sequence reads: CAWRATGDQPQHF. In DNA, the CDR3 is TGTGCCTGGAGAGCAACAGGGGATCAGCCCCAGCATTTT. Full variable domain (outside the CDR3, taken from reference TRBV30 and TRBJ1-5): SQTIHQWPATLVQPVGSPLSLECTVEGTSNPNLYWYRQAAGRGLQLLFYSVGIGQISSEVPQNLSASRPQDRQFILSSKKLLLSDSGFYLCAWRATGDQPQHFGDGTRLSIL.

The table lists this clone with a count of one. The gene calls are TRBV27 and TRBJ1-6; tentatively, D is TRBD1 (5 bases). CDR3 length: 14 amino acids. Trimming took 3 bases from V and 9 from J, leaving 12 bases between them. CDR1 is MNHEY, CDR2 SMNVEV, per germline (reference sequence). This CDR3 is CASSFRDWSSPLHF. The CDR3 DNA is TGTGCCAGCAGTTTTAGGGACTGGTCTTCACCCCTCCACTTT.